This record looks at one T cell receptor beta chain sequence and its context. Its antigen remains undetermined. Per-nucleotide qualities are absent, and no much larger clonotype sits a single base away. Peripheral blood CD8+ and CD4+ T cells from healthy donors, Susac syndrome patients and multiple sclerosis patients were profiled using high-throughput TCR beta sequencing. Multiple sclerosis controls were treatment-naive patients with stable or active relapsing-remitting disease fulfilling revised McDonald criteria. CD8+ TEMRA cells were enriched by FACS, while bulk CD8+ and CD4+ T cells were purified by magnetic negative isolation. Blood was drawn into EDTA tubes, processed within 24 hours, and PBMCs were isolated by density gradient centrifugation. PBMCs destined for TCR sequencing were cryopreserved in liquid nitrogen and later thawed in a 37 °C water bath. The sorted or isolated CD4+, CD8+ and CD8+ TEMRA cells had a purity of 90% or higher.

The data derive from a study of CD8 T cells in Susac syndrome (dated by TCRdb to between 2018 and 2021). Notes on the research overall: Repertoire sequencing was used to test whether CD8+ T cell activation and differentiation in Susac syndrome was antigen driven. CD8+ T cell repertoire clonality was compared between some 13 healthy donors, approximately 14 Susac syndrome patients and roughly 15 multiple sclerosis patients. Overall results and qualifications from the work: The number of individuals in the TCR sequencing and HLA analysis was acknowledged as relatively small.

RNA was extracted using the RNeasy kit, and about 0.45 to 1 ug of the RNA was reverse transcribed with random hexamers. The immunoSEQ multiplex PCR assay, covering 54 Vbeta and 13 Jbeta segments, was used to amplify TCR beta CDR3 regions. To correct PCR amplification bias, a synthetic template baseline was used for both primer optimization and computational correction. The study's own analysis went as follows. Reads were annotated to V, D and J genes per IMGT and analyzed with immunoSEQ Analyzer, keeping only productive sequences. Clonality was computed as one minus Shannon entropy normalized by log2 of the number of productive unique sequences. Public and private clones were assessed among the 100 most prevalent clones of each patient and control. Clones were defined as Susac-specific if absent from the healthy and MS cohorts, from 900 to 1,300 published viral clones and from other ImmuneACCESS disease sequences. TCRdb trimmed public reads at Q25 via fastp, called clones via MiXCR and kept in-frame beta chains. Identical CDR3 proteins give one entry, which carries the most common genes and DNA. For this entry, the V and J calls and clone size follow TCRdb and not the study's own pipeline. The sample includes about 150,000 distinct CDR3 sequences, with less than 97% observed a single time. The top ten hold 0.14% to 0.15% of the sample.

This receptor was taken from a human donor with multiple sclerosis. Sequenced: CD8+ T cells from PBMCs.

CDR3 reads: CASSPVGVAEAFF. The nucleotide sequence is given as TGTGCCAGCAGCCCAGTAGGGGTTGCTGAAGCTTTCTTT. In this chain, TRBV7-2 is recombined with TRBJ1-1; matching of 5 bases hints at TRBD1 as the D gene. Via the germline V gene, CDR1 is SGHTA and CDR2 FQGNSA. The CDR3 contains 13 residues, cysteine and phenylalanine counted. The DNA shown is the 39-base CDR3, in frame from base 1. The V end loses 5 bases and the J end loses 6 bases, and a stretch of 13 bases separates them.